A single sample gave rise to the 8 T cell receptor beta chains below, sequenced in a study of shared clonotypes between healthy human individuals. Generated by immunoSEQ multiplex PCR, the TCRdb table keeps only in-frame clones and is missing some. The repertoire consists of 2 million to 3 million clones, with approximately 94% occurring once and the leading ten covering about 0.34%. Sequencing was carried out using naive CD4+ T cells from PBMCs. The subset: CD45RA+ positively selected. Receptor source: a man aged 18 to 29 in good health. Some clones in this sample may be carry-over from other donors' samples.

The gene calls are TRBV7-8 and TRBJ2-2; a possible D gene is TRBD2 (6 bases). CDR1 and CDR2 from the germline V gene are SGHVS and FQNEAQ. The CDR3 has 16 amino acids. Trimming shortened V by 3 bases and J by 1 base, and 12 bases separated the two germline ends. The CDR3 sequence: CASSFVRLVNTGELFF. The CDR3 DNA sequence: TGTGCCAGCAGCTTTGTTCGACTAGTGAACACCGGGGAGCTGTTTTTT.

With regard to this clone: This same CDR3 is encoded by further DNA sequences in the sample. J is TRBJ2-7 and V is TRBV18; D gene ambiguous. The length of the CDR3 is 11 residues. The V end lost 2 bases, the J end lost 5 bases, and 4 bases lay between the germline ends. Germline V gene sequence: CDR1 KGHSH, CDR2 LQKENI. In DNA, the CDR3 is TGTGCCAGCTCACCAGGGCACGAGCAGTACTTC. Its translation is CASSPGHEQYF.

This clone was detected only once. The chain links TRBV2 to TRBJ2-1, with D possibly being TRBD2 (6 bases). V lost 3 bases, J lost 8 bases, and 11 bases lay in between. The CDR3 contains 13 residues. The germline gives CDR1 SNHLY, CDR2 FYNNEI. The CDR3 region is CASSEALAHEQFF. Written as DNA, the CDR3 is TGTGCCAGCAGTGAGGCACTAGCTCATGAGCAGTTCTTC.

To note about this clone: Distinct nucleotide sequences in the sample also encode this CDR3. The V gene is TRBV5-1, the J gene TRBJ1-2; D remains unclear. The CDR3 totals 13 residues. Germline values: CDR1 SGHRS, CDR2 YFSETQ. The V end lost 0 bases, the J end lost 4 bases, and 7 bases lay between the germline ends. The CDR3 DNA reads as TGCGCCAGCAGCTTGGGGGAAGGCTATGGCTACACCTTC. The encoded protein is CASSLGEGYGYTF.

V is TRBV10-3 and J is TRBJ1-2, with a weak D call TRBD1 (5 bases). V shed 6 bases and J shed 8 bases, with 13 bases lying between them. The CDR3 consists of 12 residues. The V gene's germline CDR1 is ENHRY and CDR2 SYGVKD. The CDR3 region is CAISRDGVGYTF. The CDR3 region has the DNA TGTGCCATCAGCCGGGACGGGGTGGGCTACACCTTC.

Notes on this clone: Within the sample, other DNA sequences also encode this same CDR3. The CDR3 loop is CASILQGGTEAFF. As DNA, the CDR3 is TGTGCCAGCATCTTACAGGGGGGCACTGAAGCTTTCTTT. The chain employs TRBV28 and TRBJ1-1, with 8 bases identical to TRBD1. Germline V gene lookup returns CDR1 MDHEN and CDR2 SYDVKM. The J segment lost 4 bases and the V segment lost 7 bases, leaving 5 bases of the junction unmatched. This CDR3 has 13 amino acids. The entire variable domain, with the rest obtained from reference TRBV28 and TRBJ1-1, is as follows: DVKVTQSSRYLVKRTGEKVFLECVQDMDHENMFWYRQDPGLGLRLIYFSYDVKMKEKGDIPEGYSVSREKKERFSLILESASTNQTSMYLCASILQGGTEAFFGQGTRLTVV.

The V call is TRBV6-1, the J call TRBJ2-2; TRBD1 matches 7 bases. Trimming removed 5 bases from V and 1 base from J; junction bases left unmatched: 4. This CDR3 contains 15 residues. Germline V gene lookup returns CDR1 MNHNS and CDR2 SASEGT. The CDR3 DNA sequence: TGTGCCAGCAGTTCACAGGGGCGGAACACCGGGGAGCTGTTTTTT. Amino acids: CASSSQGRNTGELFF.

This chain connects TRBV6-6 to TRBJ2-1; D call uncertain. Trimming stripped 3 bases from V and 5 bases from J, with 11 bases between. This CDR3 spans 14 amino acids. Germline CDR1 reads MNHNY; CDR2 reads SVGAGI (reference sequence). The CDR3 here is CASSYSRRDNEQFF. The CDR3 nucleotides are TGTGCCAGCAGTTATTCCCGGAGAGACAATGAGCAGTTCTTC.